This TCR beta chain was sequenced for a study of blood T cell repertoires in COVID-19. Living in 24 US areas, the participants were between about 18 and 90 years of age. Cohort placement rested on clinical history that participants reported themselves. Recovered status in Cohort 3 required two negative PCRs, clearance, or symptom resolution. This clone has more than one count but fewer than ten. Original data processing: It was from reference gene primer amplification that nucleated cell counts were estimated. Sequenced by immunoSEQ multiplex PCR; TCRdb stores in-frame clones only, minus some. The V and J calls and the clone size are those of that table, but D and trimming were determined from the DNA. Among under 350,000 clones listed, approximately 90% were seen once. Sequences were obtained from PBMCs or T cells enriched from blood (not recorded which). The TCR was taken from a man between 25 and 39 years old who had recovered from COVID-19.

This CDR3 reads CASSPTGGRGEKLFF. CDR3 DNA: TGTGCCAGCAGTCCTACAGGGGGTAGGGGGGAAAAACTGTTTTTT. The chain carries TRBV28 and TRBJ1-4, with 8 bases aligning to TRBD1. V trimming: 5 bases; J trimming: 8 bases; junction bases outside the gene matches: 10. Germline V gene data show CDR1 as MDHEN and CDR2 as SYDVKM. The CDR3 loop spans 15 amino acids. The entire variable domain, with the rest obtained from reference TRBV28 and TRBJ1-4, is as follows: DVKVTQSSRYLVKRTGEKVFLECVQDMDHENMFWYRQDPGLGLRLIYFSYDVKMKEKGDIPEGYSVSREKKERFSLILESASTNQTSMYLCASSPTGGRGEKLFFGSGTQLSVL.